One T cell receptor beta chain is described in this entry. This clone has more than one count but fewer than ten. The specificity of this receptor is unknown. No base-level quality is on record; no much larger clone is a single base apart. This sample was taken from a study of long-term antiretroviral therapy in people with HIV (dated by TCRdb to between 2021 and 2024). In terms of the full investigation: The earliest samples were collected about a decade before the 2015 WHO recommendation for immediate ART, when ART was typically delayed until CD4 counts fell. About 40% of the 30 participants with HIV were female. A retrospective serial study tested whether ART initiation and durable HIV suppression were associated with changes in peripheral blood TRB repertoire composition and diversity. No cross-contamination during QIAcube processing was seen in test extractions of a monoclonal T-cell line run alongside around 31 polyclonal samples. A total of approximately 200 cryopreserved PBMC samples came from a few dozen adults with confirmed HIV infection and were collected serially over a mean of approximately six years (range 1-12). The paper as a whole reports these results and caveats: The samples were dated from about 2003 to 2018, and the ART regimens that were used may be less effective than current ART regimens. Compared with controls, HIV repertoires had narrower CDR3 length ranges, and the network structure pointed to an antigen-experienced repertoire that shifted only slightly toward naive after ART. Expanded TRB clones identified before ART initiation dominated the repertoire across all time points, though the dominance fluctuated and decreased in many PLHIV after ART. Starting ART was linked to a significant rise in TRB diversity, yet even after long-term ART the diversity remained significantly lower than in transplant donor controls. Because pre-ART samples had limited cell numbers, unsorted PBMC were profiled rather than sorted CD4+ and CD8+ T cells. Because PBMC availability was limited, only the TCR beta chain was sequenced, with no alpha chain pairing. No data were available on ART adherence, viral resistance or therapy changes, limiting inferences about post-ART repertoire changes.

The immunoSEQ hsTCRB v3.0 assay was used at survey level resolution to sequence the TRB variable region. TRB sequencing targeted a depth of about 40,000-55,000 T-cell genomes per sample. Pooled TRB libraries were sequenced on an Illumina MiSeq with a v3 150-cycle kit. Per the source publication's procedure: Analysis of repertoires was carried out in R inside a reproducible Nextflow workflow spanning QC, data transformation and analysis. LymphoSeq2, an R package for AIRR-Seq data exploration, was used to implement custom analyses. A few samples that produced fewer than 5000 total TRB sequences were removed, so approximately 190 HIV repertoires were analyzed. Among the 190 or so HIV repertoires that were kept, roughly 58 were collected before ART initiation and roughly 130 were collected after ART initiation. Each repertoire was downsampled to 5000 TRB nucleotide sequences, and summary statistics were averaged across 100 downsampling iterations. TRB sequences were retained for analysis only if CDR3 regions of at least seven amino acids were present. Diversity was assessed using a clonality score derived from Shannon entropy and using the Gini coefficient. In the repertoire networks, any two of the top 5000 CDR3 amino acid sequences were linked whenever the two sequences differed by an edit distance of one. For TRB CDR3 amino acid sequences, antigen specificity groups and MHC restriction were predicted with GLIPH2. To flag known CMV, EBV, HIV or tissue antigen associations, CDR3 amino acid sequences were matched against VDJdb and McPAS-TCR. Pre-ART, post-ART and control groups were compared with Wilcoxon signed-rank tests and Holm-Bonferroni correction. In TCRdb, the immuneACCESS table is reduced to in-frame sequences with V and J assigned. These tables do not hold every clone; where another copy was compared, an unresolved V gene accounts for under half, and the others remain unexplained. Clone size and the V and J calls come from that table; the DNA yielded D and trimming. In all, the sample holds 35,000 or so clones, and roughly 80% of those were seen once. 7.1% of the sample belongs to the ten largest clones.

To be included, a participant needed at least one PBMC sample from before ART initiation plus at least two post-ART samples. Treatment was received in the United States of America by all participants with HIV. Cryopreserved samples of about 0.9-11 million PBMC were thawed and washed before DNA extraction. At the time of the earliest PBMC sample, participants with HIV were aged between about 20 and 60 years. Per participant, PBMC samples came from 1-4 timepoints prior to ART initiation and 2-8 timepoints following ART initiation, for a median of 7 samples. Serial HIV viral load, CD4+ T-cell count, ART history and demographic data were obtained for every participant. Using a Qiagen kit on a QIAcube, genomic DNA was extracted from unsorted PBMC, with samples processed in batches of 12. Deletion took 5 bases off V and 8 bases off J, with a span of 19 bases between the germline ends. CDR1 and CDR2 were assigned from the germline V gene as SGDLS and YYNGEE. CDR3 length: 14 amino acids, cysteine to phenylalanine. This entry keeps only the CDR3 DNA: 42 bases, framed from base 1.

The sequencing used unsorted PBMCs, collected 2 years after starting antiretroviral therapy. The chain uses TRBV9 and TRBJ1-2; a confident D gene designation cannot be given. This TCR derives from a woman between 45 and 65 years old with HIV. The CDR3 has the sequence CASRSPQSLYGYTF. In nucleotide form, the sequence is TGTGCCAGCAGGTCACCTCAGTCCCTTTACGGCTACACCTTC.